Below, 13 T cell receptor beta chains from the same sample are listed, as sequenced in a study of neoadjuvant anti-PD-1 for oral cavity cancer. Regarding time point: after neoadjuvant nivolumab, at surgical resection. Here immunoSEQ multiplex PCR was the method, and the copy in TCRdb shows in-frame clones only, minus some. The table has around 68,000 clones, about nine tenths seen once. The source was PBMCs, collected after nivolumab (anti-PD-1) treatment. All receptors derive from a person aged 40-85 years with oral cavity squamous cell carcinoma.

The chain couples TRBV9 to TRBJ2-1, with D perhaps TRBD2 (6 bases). The germline gives CDR1 SGDLS, CDR2 YYNGEE. With 0 bases removed from V and 10 bases from J, the gap between germline ends came to 11 bases. The CDR3 consists of 13 residues. As DNA, the CDR3 is TGTGCCAGCAGCGTAGGGGGAGGAACGGAGCAGTTCTTC. Protein sequence: CASSVGGGTEQFF. Together with reference TRBV9 and TRBJ2-1, the CDR3 gives the full variable domain: DSGVTQTPKHLITATGQRVTLRCSPRSGDLSVYWYQQSLDQGLQFLIQYYNGEERAKGNILERFSAQQFPDLHSELNLSSLELGDSALYFCASSVGGGTEQFFGPGTRLTVL.

The rearrangement links TRBV19 to TRBJ2-6; D is unresolved. The CDR3 spans 20 residues. V gave up 3 bases and J gave up 0 bases, with 21 bases separating them. Looked up from germline, CDR1 is LNHDA and CDR2 is SQIVND (reference sequence). For the CDR3, the DNA is TGTGCCAGTAGTATGCCCCTCCACCAGGCGTCCTACTCTGGGGCCAACGTCCTGACTTTC. This codes for CASSMPLHQASYSGANVLTF.

J is TRBJ2-7 and V is TRBV7-9; 12 bases align to TRBD1. Trimming took 3 bases from V and 6 from J; bases not matched to a gene: 6. This CDR3 region has 15 residues. Germline V lookup: CDR1 SEHNR, CDR2 FQNEAQ (reference sequence). CDR3 in amino acids: CASSLGQGARGEQYF. The CDR3 DNA reads TGTGCCAGCAGCTTGGGACAGGGGGCGCGTGGCGAGCAGTACTTC.

This chain links TRBV7-2 with TRBJ2-2; the match to TRBD2 covers 12 bases. The CDR3 spans 16 residues. V dropped 3 bases and J dropped 6; count of bases not matched to a gene: 5. The germline CDR1 and CDR2 sequences are SGHTA and FQGNSA. CDR3 nucleotide sequence: TGTGCCAGCAGCTTTGCTAGCGGGAGGGTGGCCGGGGAGCTGTTTTTT. It encodes CASSFASGRVAGELFF.

The V call is TRBV10-2, the J call TRBJ1-1; D may be TRBD1 (5 bases). Looked up from germline, CDR1 is WSHSY and CDR2 is SAAADI. The germline V and J ends were trimmed by 6 bases and 4 bases, with 12 bases remaining between them. This CDR3 spans 13 amino acids. CDR3 residues: CASSQGWGTEAFF. CDR3 nucleotides: TGCGCCAGCAGCCAGGGTTGGGGCACTGAAGCTTTCTTT.

This chain joins TRBV10-3 and TRBJ2-1, with 11 bases fitting TRBD1. The ends lost 6 bases at V and 6 bases at J; junction bases unmatched: 13. The CDR3 extends over 17 amino acids. Germline values: CDR1 ENHRY, CDR2 SYGVKD. CDR3 protein: CAISQKPGQGDVNEQFF. The CDR3 DNA follows: TGTGCCATCAGCCAAAAGCCGGGACAGGGGGATGTCAATGAGCAGTTCTTC.

The chain couples TRBV5-1 to TRBJ1-1; no clear D gene. CDR1 and CDR2 (germline): SGHRS, YFSETQ. The CDR3 covers 13 residues. Trimming took 6 bases from V and 0 from J, leaving 9 bases between them. The CDR3 DNA reads TGCGCCAGCACCGGACTGATGAACACTGAAGCTTTCTTT. This translates into CASTGLMNTEAFF.

In its sample, this clone was seen a few times. This chain connects TRBV7-9 to TRBJ2-1; D may match TRBD1 or TRBD2 (5 bases each). Germline-derived CDR1 and CDR2 are SEHNR and FQNEAQ (reference sequence). Trimming cost V 4 bases and J 4 bases, with 20 bases left between them. This CDR3 region has 17 residues. Here the CDR3 DNA reads TGTGCCAGCAGCTCCCGGGACGCCCGAACGACATACAATGAGCAGTTCTTC. Translating it yields CASSSRDARTTYNEQFF. The variable domain in full, completed from reference TRBV7-9 and TRBJ2-1, reads DTGVSQNPRHKITKRGQNVTFRCDPISEHNRLYWYRQTLGQGPEFLTYFQNEAQLEKSRLLSDRFSAERPKGSFSTLEIQRTEQGDSAMYLCASSSRDARTTYNEQFFGPGTRLTVL.

The rearrangement joins TRBV19 to TRBJ2-7; D is unresolved. The CDR3 is 14 amino acids. V shed 4 bases and J shed 2 bases, with 12 bases lying between them. CDR1 and CDR2 (germline): LNHDA, SQIVND (reference sequence). In DNA, the CDR3 is TGTGCCAGTAGTACTAGGGTAGGGACCTACGAGCAGTACTTC. Translated: CASSTRVGTYEQYF.

This CDR3 is CASKGGDTQYF. In DNA, the CDR3 is TGTGCCAGCAAAGGAGGAGATACGCAGTATTTT. The rearrangement uses TRBV2 and TRBJ2-3; TRBD2 is a possible D gene (5 bases). CDR1 is SNHLY, CDR2 FYNNEI, per germline. The CDR3 is made up of 11 amino acids. Trimming removed 7 bases at V and 5 bases at J, with 7 bases between.

J is TRBJ1-3 and V is TRBV4-1; weak D call: TRBD1 (5 bases). Trimming pared 1 base from V and 2 bases from J, leaving 12 bases between. Germline-derived CDR1 and CDR2 are MGHRA and YSYEKL. CDR3 length: 16 amino acids. In DNA, the CDR3 is TGCGCCAGCAGCCAAGGAATCAGGGTCACTGGAAACACCATATATTTT. Residues: CASSQGIRVTGNTIYF.

The chain employs TRBV2 and TRBJ2-5; 7 bases line up with TRBD1. The V and J ends lost 10 bases and 5 bases, in that order; junction bases with no gene match: 13. Germline V gene data show CDR1 as SNHLY and CDR2 as FYNNEI. This CDR3 is built from 14 residues. The CDR3 DNA follows: TGTGCCACAGTCGCACAGGGGCTTAGGGAGACCCAGTACTTC. It yields the protein CATVAQGLRETQYF.

The chain links TRBV29-1 to TRBJ1-3; TRBD1 is a possible D gene (6 bases). This CDR3 has 14 amino acids. CDR1 is SQVTM and CDR2 is ANQGSEA in the germline V gene. V gave up 6 bases and J gave up 0 bases, with 12 bases separating them. CDR3 amino acids: CSVGGGYSGNTIYF. The DNA for the CDR3 is TGCAGCGTAGGCGGGGGCTACTCTGGAAACACCATATATTTT.